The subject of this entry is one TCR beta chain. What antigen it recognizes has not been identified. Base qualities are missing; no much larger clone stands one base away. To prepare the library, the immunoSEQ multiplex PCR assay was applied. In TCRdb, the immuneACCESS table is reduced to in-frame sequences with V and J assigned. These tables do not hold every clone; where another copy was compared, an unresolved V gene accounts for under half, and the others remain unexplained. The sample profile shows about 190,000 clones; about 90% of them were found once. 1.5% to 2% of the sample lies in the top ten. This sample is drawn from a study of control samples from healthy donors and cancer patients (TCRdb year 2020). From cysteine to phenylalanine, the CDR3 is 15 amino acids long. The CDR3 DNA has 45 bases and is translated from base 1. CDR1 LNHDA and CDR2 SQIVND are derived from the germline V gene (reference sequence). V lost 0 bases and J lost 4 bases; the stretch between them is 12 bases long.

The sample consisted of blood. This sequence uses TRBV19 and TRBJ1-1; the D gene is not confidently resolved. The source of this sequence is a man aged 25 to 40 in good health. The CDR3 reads CASSIDHRVGTEAFF. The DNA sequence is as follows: TGTGCCAGTAGTATAGATCACCGGGTGGGCACTGAAGCTTTCTTT.